The subject of this entry is one TCR beta chain. This sample stems from a study of blood T cell repertoires in COVID-19. The protocol was immunoSEQ multiplex PCR, while the TCRdb copy is restricted to in-frame clones and leaves out a portion. The repertoire has a few hundred thousand clones, around 92% of them found once; the top ten carry about 2%. V was shortened by 0 bases and J by 7 bases, with 7 bases between the two germline ends. CDR3 length: 13 residues. In germline, CDR1 is LNHNV, CDR2 YYDKDF (reference sequence). This chain joins TRBV15 and TRBJ2-1; D gene uncertain. Sequencing used peripheral blood. This sequence originates from a woman aged 25-40 years with COVID-19, enrolled during active disease. The CDR3 DNA reads as TGTGCCACCAGCAGAGATGGCAGGAATGAGCAGTTCTTC. Its translation is CATSRDGRNEQFF.